These 2 T cell receptor beta chains were all obtained from the same sample, sequenced in a study of cytomegalovirus exposure and HLA in healthy donors. The PCR was carried out with 60 Vbeta primers and 13 Jbeta primers. Clones were sequenced by immunoSEQ multiplex PCR, and TCRdb holds only the in-frame ones, with some missing. The top ten clones hold approximately 2% of a sample with 140,000 to 150,000 clones, over 60% of them seen once. The sequenced sample consisted of PBMCs. These receptors all stem from a man aged 40-49 years in good health and CMV-seronegative.

The rearrangement links TRBV7-9 to TRBJ1-1; D is perhaps TRBD1 (5 bases). Trimming shortened V by 2 bases and J by 1 base, and 8 bases separated the two germline ends. CDR1 and CDR2 (germline): SEHNR, FQNEAQ (reference sequence). CDR3 length equals 14 residues. CDR3 loop: CASSLRTTNTEAFF. CDR3 coding DNA: TGTGCCAGCAGCTTACGGACAACGAACACTGAAGCTTTCTTT.

The chain is built from TRBV6-5 and TRBJ2-1; 9 bases line up with TRBD2. Germline V gene data show CDR1 as MNHEY and CDR2 as SVGAGI. J lost 8 bases, V lost 5 bases, and 1 base had no gene match. This CDR3 contains 12 residues. The CDR3 spells CASSRTSDEQFF. In DNA, the CDR3 is TGTGCCAGCAGTCGGACTAGCGATGAGCAGTTCTTC.